Below, one T cell receptor (beta chain) is given with its context. This clonotype is regarded as medium-sized (0.01 to 0.1%). The antigen this receptor binds is unknown. No base quality information exists; no much larger clone differs at one position. The data originate from a study of T cells in Graves' hyperthyroidism and ophthalmopathy (dated by TCRdb to the late 2010s). As for the study more broadly: Peripheral blood samples were taken at initial diagnosis, before any treatment was given. A discovery cohort of about a hundred patients, about 40 with Graves' ophthalmopathy and 57 with stable Graves' hyperthyroidism, was used to find distinguishing TCR V-J signatures. An independent validation cohort of about 19 hyperthyroidism patients and approximately 16 patients who later progressed to ophthalmopathy tested prospective prediction of ophthalmopathy. For training and testing, the roughly 93 patients in the discovery cohort were randomly divided in a 7:3 ratio. In addition, the study compared T-cell repertoires in thyroid tissue and in blood from about six Graves' hyperthyroidism patients. After blood sampling, hyperthyroidism patients were treated with methimazole at a starting dose of 30 mg daily, and ophthalmopathy patients were treated with high-dose intravenous methylprednisolone. TCR Vbeta CDR3 sequencing of 120 to 150 peripheral blood samples (more than 40 ophthalmopathy, over 70 hyperthyroidism and roughly 17 progressor patients) is reported in the paper.

Counted from cysteine to phenylalanine, this CDR3 has 15 amino acids. The only DNA kept is the CDR3, 45 bases in frame from the first base. V is pruned by 1 base and J by 7 bases, leaving 6 bases of the junction without a gene match. CDR1 LGHDT and CDR2 YNNKEL were looked up in the germline V gene (reference sequence). Amplification of TCR beta CDR3 regions was carried out from RNA transcripts. For the first round of RT-PCR on the TCR CDR3, the HTBI primer set was used together with the Qiagen OneStep RT-PCR kit. The libraries were constructed in a second round of multiplex PCR and then size-selected and purified. The libraries were sequenced on an Illumina HiSeq2000 using paired-end 100 bp reads. The study's own analysis went as follows. Raw data were processed with SOAPnuke, discarding reads with adapters, uncalled bases, mean Phred below 15, or no exact constant-primer or identifier match. COPE v1.2.5 was used to merge high-quality paired reads, and clonotypes were defined as unique nucleotide sequences. MiTCR v1.1 was used to align the clonotypes against IMGT TRBV, TRBD and TRBJ reference segments. Analysis was restricted to V-J combinations with a frequency above 0.0001, which covered about 99% of repertoires. The TCS score was defined as the ratio of F50 (clonal expansion) to E x V (chaos), calculated using BLOSUM62-based TCRdist between CDR3 peptides within each V-J. Welch's t-statistics and random forest reduced around 520 V-J features to 10 to 15, which were used in a naive Bayes classifier (R e1071). TCRdb took the public reads, trimmed them with fastp at Q25, ran MiXCR for clone calling and kept in-frame beta chains. For every CDR3 protein sequence, its rows merge into one entry that carries the most common genes and DNA. The V and J calls come from TCRdb's annotation, not from the publication. Present in this sample are about 410,000 distinct CDR3 sequences, around 15% of which were seen just once. The ten top clones hold 15% to 20% of the sample.

Moderately to severely active disease, a Clinical Activity Score of at least 3, a NOSPECS grade of at least 4, and a duration under 3 months were present in ophthalmopathy patients. Patients with uncontrolled infections, other autoimmune diseases, pregnancy or lactation were excluded. Diagnoses were based on clinical symptoms, serum thyroxine and TRAb, thyroid ultrasound and orbital computed tomography. Ficoll-Paque density gradient centrifugation was used to isolate PBMCs from approximately 11 ml of fresh peripheral blood. Trizol reagent was used to extract total RNA, and RNA quality was then checked on an Agilent 2100 Bioanalyzer. Results the study describes overall, beyond this receptor: Ophthalmopathy was separated from stable hyperthyroidism by a 13 V-J signature model, with over 85% sensitivity and about 81% specificity obtained in cross-validation and 80%/75% obtained in testing. No statistical method was used to set the sample size in advance, and investigators knew the group allocation. Most expanded thyroid clonotypes (frequency above 0.001) were also detected in blood, a finding suggesting that blood repertoires may reflect thyroid immune responses. In validation, progression to ophthalmopathy was predicted by the model with nearly 71% sensitivity and just over 72% specificity, a median of 6.5 months before onset.

This clonotype originated in a woman aged 25 to 45 with Graves' ophthalmopathy. This sequence uses TRBV3-1 and TRBJ1-5, and 8 junctional nucleotides match TRBD1. The sequencing sample was made of blood. The DNA sequence reads TGTGCCAGCAGCCAAGCGACAGGGGAGGACCAGCCCCAGCATTTT. It codes for CASSQATGEDQPQHF.